The clone carrying this T cell receptor (beta chain) occurred a few times. Its antigen is still unknown. These data originate in a study of vaccination and CD4 T cells after COVID-19. Scientists ran DNA taken from cultured CD4+ T cells through the Oncomine TCR Beta short-read assay for sequencing. TCRdb analysed the PCR reads with MiXCR anew, one entry per CDR3 protein. Among roughly 17,000 distinct CDR3 sequences listed, around 46% were seen once. Regarding treatment: approximately 10-day PBMC culture with coronavirus spike peptide pools or control peptides (ViraFEST assay). The TCR sequence derives from a human donor who had recovered from COVID-19. Here the sequenced sample was CD4+ T cells from blood, cultured in vitro, taken before SARS-CoV-2 vaccination.

CDR3 loop: CASRWTGGYGYTF. In nucleotides, the CDR3 is TGTGCCAGCAGATGGACAGGGGGCTATGGCTACACCTTC. The chain joins TRBV2 to TRBJ1-2, with 10 nucleotides matching TRBD1. This CDR3 has 13 residues. CDR1 is SNHLY, CDR2 FYNNEI, per germline. Germline trimming cut 6 bases from V and 4 bases from J; bases unmatched to any gene: 2.